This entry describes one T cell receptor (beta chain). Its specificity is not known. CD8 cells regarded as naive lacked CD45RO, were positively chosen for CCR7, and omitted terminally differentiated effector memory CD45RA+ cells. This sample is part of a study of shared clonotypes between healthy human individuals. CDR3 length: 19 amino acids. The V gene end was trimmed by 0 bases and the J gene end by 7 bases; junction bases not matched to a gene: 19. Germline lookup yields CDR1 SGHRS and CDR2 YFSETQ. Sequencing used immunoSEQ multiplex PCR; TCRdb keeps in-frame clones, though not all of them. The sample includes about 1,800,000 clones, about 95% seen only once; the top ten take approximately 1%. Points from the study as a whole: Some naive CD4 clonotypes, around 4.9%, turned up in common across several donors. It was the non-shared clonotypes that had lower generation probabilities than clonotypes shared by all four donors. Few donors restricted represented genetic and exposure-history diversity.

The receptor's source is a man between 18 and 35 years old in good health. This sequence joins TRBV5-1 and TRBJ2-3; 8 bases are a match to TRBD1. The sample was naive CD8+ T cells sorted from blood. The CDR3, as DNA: TGCGCCAGCAGCTTGGACGGGACAGGACTCGGTAGTTCTGCCAATACGCAGTATTTT. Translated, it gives CASSLDGTGLGSSANTQYF. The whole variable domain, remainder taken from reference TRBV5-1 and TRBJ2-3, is KAGVTQTPRYLIKTRGQQVTLSCSPISGHRSVSWYQQTPGQGLQFLFEYFSETQRNKGNFPGRFSGRQFSNSRSEMNVSTLELGDSALYLCASSLDGTGLGSSANTQYFGPGTRLTVL.